This T cell receptor beta chain was obtained from a study of regulatory T cells in long-lasting Graves disease. The time point denotes: newly diagnosed GD, antithyroid drugs for less than 3 months. From PBMCs, RNA was extracted and then used to make the TCR library. V was shortened by 4 bases and J by 0 bases, with 10 bases between the two germline ends. Germline lookup yields CDR1 DFQATT and CDR2 SNEGSKA (reference sequence). The CDR3 length is 14 residues. Relying on iRepertoire HTBI primers and Arm-PCR of CDR3 regions, the team built TCR beta libraries. Using its own MiXCR run on the multiplex PCR reads, TCRdb lists one record per CDR3 protein. The sample comprises fewer than 650,000 distinct CDR3 sequences, around 15% of which are singletons, and around 12% rests with the top ten. Many counts were recorded for this clonotype. These sequences were also reported in another study, on T cells in Graves' hyperthyroidism and ophthalmopathy.

This sample comprised peripheral blood mononuclear cells (PBMCs), obtained at new diagnosis, from a patient treated with antithyroid drugs. V is TRBV20-1 and J is TRBJ1-3; D remains unclear. The receptor was isolated from a man between 18 and 29 years old with Graves disease. CDR3 protein: CSATGPISGNTIYF. The DNA for the CDR3 is TGCAGTGCTACCGGGCCTATCTCTGGAAACACCATATATTTT.